This T cell receptor beta chain came from a study of blood T cell repertoires in COVID-19. About the research overall: Sources were T cells, B-cell-depleted T cells, or PBMCs; the material itself was cDNA or gDNA.

Residents of about 25 US areas, aged roughly 18 to 89 years, made up the participants. Clinical history reported by participants formed the basis on which cohorts were assigned. Participants in the exposed group had met a COVID-19 case in the 2 weeks before joining the study. The data were produced by immunoSEQ multiplex PCR, yet TCRdb's version contains in-frame clones alone and is incomplete. Here the sample spans about 240,000 clones, around four fifths being singletons. The origin of this receptor is a woman aged 40 to 55 who had been exposed to COVID-19. The sample comprised PBMCs or T cells enriched from blood (not recorded which).

In DNA, the CDR3 is TGTGCCAGCAGTCCCGGGACTAGCGAAAATGAGCAGTTCTTC. It codes for CASSPGTSENEQFF. The chain recombines TRBV9 with TRBJ2-1; TRBD2 agrees at 10 bases. Trimming took 5 bases from V and 7 from J; bases not matched to a gene: 6. This CDR3 comprises 14 residues. Germline V CDR1 and CDR2: SGDLS, YYNGEE.